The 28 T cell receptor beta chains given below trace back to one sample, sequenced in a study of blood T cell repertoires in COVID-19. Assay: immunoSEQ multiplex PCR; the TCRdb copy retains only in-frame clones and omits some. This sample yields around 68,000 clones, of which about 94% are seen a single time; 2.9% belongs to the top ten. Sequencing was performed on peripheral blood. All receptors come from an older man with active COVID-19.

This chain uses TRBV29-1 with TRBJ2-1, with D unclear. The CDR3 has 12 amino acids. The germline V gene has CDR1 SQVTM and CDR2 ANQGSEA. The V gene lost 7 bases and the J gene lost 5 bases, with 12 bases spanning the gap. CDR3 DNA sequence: TGCAGCGCAGCCAGCGTACACAATGAGCAGTTCTTC. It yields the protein CSAASVHNEQFF.

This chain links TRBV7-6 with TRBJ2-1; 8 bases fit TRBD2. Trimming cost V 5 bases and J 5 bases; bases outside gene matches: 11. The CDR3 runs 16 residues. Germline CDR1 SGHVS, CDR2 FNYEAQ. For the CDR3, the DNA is TGTGCCAGCAGCGGCACGTCGGGGGGGTTCCACAATGAGCAGTTCTTC. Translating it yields CASSGTSGGFHNEQFF.

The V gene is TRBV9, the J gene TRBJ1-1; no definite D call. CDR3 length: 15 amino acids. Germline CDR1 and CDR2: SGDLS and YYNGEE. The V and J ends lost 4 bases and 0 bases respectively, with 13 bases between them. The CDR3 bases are TGTGCCAGCAGCCAAGCCCCGGAGGTGAACACTGAAGCTTTCTTT. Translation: CASSQAPEVNTEAFF.

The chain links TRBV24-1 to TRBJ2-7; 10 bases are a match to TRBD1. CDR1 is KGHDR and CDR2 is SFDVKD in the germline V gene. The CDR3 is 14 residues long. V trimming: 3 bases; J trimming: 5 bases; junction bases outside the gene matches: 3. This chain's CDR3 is CATSDPGTGDEQYF. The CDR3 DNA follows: TGTGCCACCAGTGATCCCGGGACAGGGGACGAGCAGTACTTC.

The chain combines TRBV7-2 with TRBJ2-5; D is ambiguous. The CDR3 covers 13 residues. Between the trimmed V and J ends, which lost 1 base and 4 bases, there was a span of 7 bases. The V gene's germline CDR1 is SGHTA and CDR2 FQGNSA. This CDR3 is CASSLGSIETQYF. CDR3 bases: TGTGCCAGCAGCTTAGGGTCTATAGAGACCCAGTACTTC. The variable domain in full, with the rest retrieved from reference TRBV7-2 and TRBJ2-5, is GAGVSQSPSNKVTEKGKDVELRCDPISGHTALYWYRQSLGQGLEFLIYFQGNSAPDKSGLPSDRFSAERTGGSVSTLTIQRTQQEDSAVYLCASSLGSIETQYFGPGTRLLVL.

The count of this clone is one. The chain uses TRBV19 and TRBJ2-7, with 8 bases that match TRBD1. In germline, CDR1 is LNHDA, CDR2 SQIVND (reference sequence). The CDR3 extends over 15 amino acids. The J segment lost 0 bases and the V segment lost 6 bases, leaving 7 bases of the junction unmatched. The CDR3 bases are TGTGCCAGTAGACCTGAAGGGACAGGCTCCTACGAGCAGTACTTC. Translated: CASRPEGTGSYEQYF. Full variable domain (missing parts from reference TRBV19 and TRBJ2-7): DGGITQSPKYLFRKEGQNVTLSCEQNLNHDAMYWYRQDPGQGLRLIYYSQIVNDFQKGDIAEGYSVSREKKESFPLTVTSAQKNPTAFYLCASRPEGTGSYEQYFGPGTRLTVT.

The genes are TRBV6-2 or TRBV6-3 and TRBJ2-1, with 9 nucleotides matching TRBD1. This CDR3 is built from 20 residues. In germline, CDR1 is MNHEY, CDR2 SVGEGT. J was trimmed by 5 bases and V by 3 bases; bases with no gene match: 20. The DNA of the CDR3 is TGTGCCAGCAGTTATCCGTCGGGACAGGGAGGTATTTCGGTCCACAATGAGCAGTTCTTC. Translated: CASSYPSGQGGISVHNEQFF.

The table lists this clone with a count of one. The CDR3 spells CASSPIQAQETQYF. CDR3 DNA: TGTGCCAGCTCACCAATCCAGGCCCAAGAGACCCAGTACTTC. V and J are TRBV18 and TRBJ2-5; no clear D gene. Germline V lookup: CDR1 KGHSH, CDR2 LQKENI. The CDR3 totals 14 residues. Trimming removed 2 bases from V and 1 base from J, with 8 bases in between.

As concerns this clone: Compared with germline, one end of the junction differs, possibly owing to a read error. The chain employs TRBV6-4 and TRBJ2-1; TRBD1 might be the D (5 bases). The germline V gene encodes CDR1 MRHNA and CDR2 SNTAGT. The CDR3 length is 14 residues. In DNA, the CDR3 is TGTGCCACCAGTCGAGGACAAGGTGGGAATGAGCAGTTCTTC. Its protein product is CATSRGQGGNEQFF.

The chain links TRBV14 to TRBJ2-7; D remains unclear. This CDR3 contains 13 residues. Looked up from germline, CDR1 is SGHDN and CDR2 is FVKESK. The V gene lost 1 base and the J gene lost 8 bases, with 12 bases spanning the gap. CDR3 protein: CASSQVAVGKQYF. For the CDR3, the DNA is TGTGCCAGCAGCCAAGTCGCGGTGGGTAAGCAGTACTTC.

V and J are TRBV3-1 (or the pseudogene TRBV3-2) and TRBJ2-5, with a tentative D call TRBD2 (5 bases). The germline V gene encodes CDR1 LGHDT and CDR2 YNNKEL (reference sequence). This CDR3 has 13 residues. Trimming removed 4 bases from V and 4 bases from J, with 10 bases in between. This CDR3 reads CASSRVAGETQYF. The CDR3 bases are TGTGCCAGCAGCCGAGTCGCGGGAGAGACCCAGTACTTC.

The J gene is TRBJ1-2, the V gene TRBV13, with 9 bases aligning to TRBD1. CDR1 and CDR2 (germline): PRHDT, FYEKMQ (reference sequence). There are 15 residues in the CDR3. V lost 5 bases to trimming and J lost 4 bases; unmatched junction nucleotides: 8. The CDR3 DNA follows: TGTGCCAGCAGCCCTAGGGACAGGGCGGCCTATGGCTACACCTTC. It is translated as CASSPRDRAAYGYTF. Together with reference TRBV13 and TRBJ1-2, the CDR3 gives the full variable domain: AAGVIQSPRHLIKEKRETATLKCYPIPRHDTVYWYQQGPGQDPQFLISFYEKMQSDKGSIPDRFSAQQFSDYHSELNMSSLELGDSALYFCASSPRDRAAYGYTFGSGTRLTVV.

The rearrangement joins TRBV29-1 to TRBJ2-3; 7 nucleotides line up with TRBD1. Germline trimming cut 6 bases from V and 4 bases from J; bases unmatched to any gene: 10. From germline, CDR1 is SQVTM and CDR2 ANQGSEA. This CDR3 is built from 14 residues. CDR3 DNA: TGCAGCGTCGTGACAGGGCCCTCCGCAGATACGCAGTATTTT. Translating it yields CSVVTGPSADTQYF.

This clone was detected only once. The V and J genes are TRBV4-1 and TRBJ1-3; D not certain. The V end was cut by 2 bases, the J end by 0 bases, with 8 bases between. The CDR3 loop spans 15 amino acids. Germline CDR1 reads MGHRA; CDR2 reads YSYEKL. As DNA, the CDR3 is TGCGCCAGCAGCCAACTACAGAGCTCTGGAAACACCATATATTTT. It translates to CASSQLQSSGNTIYF.

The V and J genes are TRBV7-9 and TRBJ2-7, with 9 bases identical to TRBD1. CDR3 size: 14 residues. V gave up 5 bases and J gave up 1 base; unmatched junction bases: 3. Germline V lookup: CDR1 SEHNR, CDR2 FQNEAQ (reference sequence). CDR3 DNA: TGTGCCAGCAGCCCCGGGACAGGGTCCTACGAGCAGTACTTC. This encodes CASSPGTGSYEQYF.

The CDR3 DNA reads as TGTGCCACAGGACAGGGGGTGTACACCGGGGAGCTGTTTTTT. Amino acids: CATGQGVYTGELFF. V and J are TRBV19 and TRBJ2-2; 10 bases align to TRBD1. CDR1 and CDR2 (germline): LNHDA, SQIVND (reference sequence). J gave up 3 bases and V 10 bases, and 5 bases lay outside the gene matches. The CDR3 extends over 14 amino acids.

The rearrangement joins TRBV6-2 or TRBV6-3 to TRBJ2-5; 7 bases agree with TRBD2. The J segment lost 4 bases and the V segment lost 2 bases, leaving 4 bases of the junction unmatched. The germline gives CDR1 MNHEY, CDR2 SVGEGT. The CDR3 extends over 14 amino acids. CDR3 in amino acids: CASSYKRLAETQYF. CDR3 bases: TGTGCCAGCAGTTACAAGCGACTAGCAGAGACCCAGTACTTC.

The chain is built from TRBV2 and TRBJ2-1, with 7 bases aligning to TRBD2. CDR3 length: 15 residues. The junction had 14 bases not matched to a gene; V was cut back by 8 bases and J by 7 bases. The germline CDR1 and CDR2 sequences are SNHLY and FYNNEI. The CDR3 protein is CASWEERGPRNEQFF. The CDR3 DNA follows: TGTGCCAGCTGGGAGGAGCGGGGTCCTCGGAATGAGCAGTTCTTC.

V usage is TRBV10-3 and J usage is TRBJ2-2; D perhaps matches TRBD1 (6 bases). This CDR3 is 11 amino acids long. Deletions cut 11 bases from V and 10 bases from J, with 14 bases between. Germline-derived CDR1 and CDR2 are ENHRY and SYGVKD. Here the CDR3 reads CAAGQIAELFF. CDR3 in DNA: TGTGCCGCCGGACAGATTGCGGAGCTGTTTTTT.

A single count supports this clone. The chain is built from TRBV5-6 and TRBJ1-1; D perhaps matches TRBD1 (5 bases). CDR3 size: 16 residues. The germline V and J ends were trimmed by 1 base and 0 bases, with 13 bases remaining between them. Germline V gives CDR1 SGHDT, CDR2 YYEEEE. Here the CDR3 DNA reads TGTGCCAGCAGCTTGTACATGGGGCGCATGAACACTGAAGCTTTCTTT. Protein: CASSLYMGRMNTEAFF.

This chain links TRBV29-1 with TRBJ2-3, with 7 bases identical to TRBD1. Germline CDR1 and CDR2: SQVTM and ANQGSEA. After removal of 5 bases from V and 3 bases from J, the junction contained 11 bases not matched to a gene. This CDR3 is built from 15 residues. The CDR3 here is CSVRSSTGATDTQYF. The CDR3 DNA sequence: TGCAGCGTTCGGTCCAGCACAGGGGCAACAGATACGCAGTATTTT.

The CDR3 reads CASSSGQSNQPQHF. The DNA for the CDR3 is TGTGCCAGCAGTTCCGGACAAAGCAATCAGCCCCAGCATTTT. The V call is TRBV6-2 or TRBV6-3, the J call TRBJ1-5; D is perhaps TRBD1 (5 bases). The ends were cut back, 4 bases at V and 1 base at J, with 8 bases in the middle. The CDR3 extends over 14 amino acids. Germline lookup yields CDR1 MNHEY and CDR2 SVGEGT.

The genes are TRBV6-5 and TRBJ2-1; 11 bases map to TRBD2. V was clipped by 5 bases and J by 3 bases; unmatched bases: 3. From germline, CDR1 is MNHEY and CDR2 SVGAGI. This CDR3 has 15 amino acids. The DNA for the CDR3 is TGTGCCAGCAGTACTAGCGGGGGCCGCTACAATGAGCAGTTCTTC. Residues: CASSTSGGRYNEQFF.

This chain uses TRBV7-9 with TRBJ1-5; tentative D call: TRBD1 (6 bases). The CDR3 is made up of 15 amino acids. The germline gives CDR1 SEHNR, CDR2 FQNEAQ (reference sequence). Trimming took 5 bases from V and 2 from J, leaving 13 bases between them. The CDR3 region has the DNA TGTGCCAGCAGCATCGGGCCAGGGGGCAATCAGCCCCAGCATTTT. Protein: CASSIGPGGNQPQHF.

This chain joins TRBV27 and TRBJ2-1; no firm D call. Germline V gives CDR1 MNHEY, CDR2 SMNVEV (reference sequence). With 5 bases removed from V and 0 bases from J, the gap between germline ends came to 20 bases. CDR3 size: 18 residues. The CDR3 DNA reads TGTGCCAGCAGTCGATCCTGGGTTCAAGAGGCCTCCTACAATGAGCAGTTCTTC. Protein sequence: CASSRSWVQEASYNEQFF.

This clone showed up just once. The CDR3 DNA sequence: TGCGCCAGCAGTCAATTCAATTTGGTAGGGGGGGACTCACCCCTCCACTTT. Its translation is CASSQFNLVGGDSPLHF. The chain recombines TRBV23-1 with TRBJ1-6; D is perhaps TRBD1 (6 bases). TRBV23-1 is an open reading frame, and its role is uncertain. Trimming took 1 base from V and 10 from J, leaving 20 bases between them. This CDR3 has 17 amino acids.

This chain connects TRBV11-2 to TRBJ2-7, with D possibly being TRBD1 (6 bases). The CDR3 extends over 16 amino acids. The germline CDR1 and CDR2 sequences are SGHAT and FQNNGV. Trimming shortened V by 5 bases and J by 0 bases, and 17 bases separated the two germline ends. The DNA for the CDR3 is TGTGCCAGCAGCCCCACGACAGGACCATTCTCCTACGAGCAGTACTTC. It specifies CASSPTTGPFSYEQYF.

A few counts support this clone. The CDR3 DNA is TGTGCCAGCAGCCCCGACAGATATAATTCACCCCTCCACTTT. Its translation is CASSPDRYNSPLHF. The V and J genes are TRBV3-1 (or the pseudogene TRBV3-2) and TRBJ1-6; maybe TRBD1 (5 bases). This CDR3 region has 14 residues. Trimming took off 4 bases at V and 4 bases at J, with 8 bases between the two ends. Germline CDR1 and CDR2: LGHDT and YNNKEL (reference sequence).